This passage covers 2 T cell receptor beta chains from one sample sequenced in a study of blood T cell repertoires in COVID-19. TCRdb keeps only in-frame clones here, not all; method: immunoSEQ multiplex PCR. The sample lists around 160,000 clones; 70% to 90% were seen once. The sample taken for sequencing was PBMCs or T cells enriched from blood (not recorded which). The receptor source for this set is a man aged 40-50 years who had recovered from COVID-19.

The CDR3 here is CASSPGQNYGYTF. CDR3 DNA: TGTGCCAGCAGCCCCGGACAGAACTATGGCTACACCTTC. The V and J genes are TRBV14 and TRBJ1-2, with D tentatively TRBD1 (6 bases). The CDR3 is 13 residues long. Trimming shortened V by 4 bases and J by 2 bases, and 8 bases separated the two germline ends. The germline gives CDR1 SGHDN, CDR2 FVKESK.

The chain is built from TRBV25-1 and TRBJ1-2, with TRBD1 as a possible D gene (5 bases). Germline V gives CDR1 MGHDK, CDR2 SYGVNS. The CDR3 covers 17 residues. V lost 0 bases, J lost 4 bases, and 18 bases lay in between. CDR3 residues: CASSEYGGGTGFYGYTF. In DNA, the CDR3 is TGTGCCAGCAGTGAATACGGGGGGGGAACAGGATTCTATGGCTACACCTTC.